These 32 T cell receptor beta chains came from one sample sequenced in a study of blood T cell repertoires in COVID-19. This table comes from immunoSEQ multiplex PCR, and its TCRdb copy is limited to in-frame clones, with some not included. The data show over 350,000 clones, 86% seen once. The source material was peripheral blood. The origin of the receptors is a woman aged 25 to 45 with active or convalescent COVID-19.

The chain employs TRBV4-1 and TRBJ2-7; weak D call: TRBD2 (5 bases). Trimming removed 0 bases from V and 6 bases from J, with 12 bases in between. Germline V gene lookup returns CDR1 MGHRA and CDR2 YSYEKL. The CDR3 is 14 amino acids. The CDR3 sequence: CASSQDGNRAEQYF. DNA for the CDR3: TGCGCCAGCAGCCAAGACGGGAACCGCGCCGAGCAGTACTTC.

The J gene is TRBJ1-6, the V gene TRBV15, with TRBD1 matching over 10 bases. V shed 5 bases and J 8 bases; nucleotides not matched to a gene: 6. This CDR3 has 15 residues. Looked up from germline, CDR1 is LNHNV and CDR2 is YYDKDF (reference sequence). CDR3 amino acids: CATSEGQGMYSPLHF. The CDR3 DNA follows: TGTGCCACCAGCGAGGGACAGGGGATGTATTCACCCCTCCACTTT.

The chain is built from TRBV6-1 and TRBJ1-5; no clear D. Germline-derived CDR1 and CDR2 are MNHNS and SASEGT. This CDR3 has 16 residues. The germline V and J ends were trimmed by 0 bases and 1 base, with 10 bases remaining between them. The CDR3 DNA reads TGTGCCAGCAGTGAAGCATCCCAGGAAAGCAATCAGCCCCAGCATTTT. Its protein is CASSEASQESNQPQHF.

The chain has TRBV3-1 (or the pseudogene TRBV3-2) and TRBJ1-6, with D hard to call. V gave up 6 bases and J gave up 8 bases, with 14 bases separating them. Germline loops: CDR1 LGHDT, CDR2 YNNKEL (reference sequence). The CDR3 sequence is 14 residues long. CDR3 in amino acids: CASSRRRADSPLHF. The CDR3 DNA follows: TGTGCCAGCAGTCGTCGGAGGGCGGATTCACCCCTCCACTTT.

V gene TRBV6-4 combines with J gene TRBJ2-1; 7 bases map to TRBD1. V lost 0 bases and J lost 0; bases outside the gene matches: 5. The CDR3 contains 17 residues. Germline values: CDR1 MRHNA, CDR2 SNTAGT. CDR3 coding DNA: TGTGCCAGCAGTGACTCGAGAGACAGGGTCTCCTACAATGAGCAGTTCTTC. Amino acid sequence: CASSDSRDRVSYNEQFF.

This chain joins TRBV6-4 and TRBJ2-1; 7 nucleotides line up with TRBD2. Germline CDR1 MRHNA, CDR2 SNTAGT. Trimming removed 4 bases from V and 7 bases from J; junction bases left unmatched: 10. The CDR3 runs 15 residues. In nucleotides, the CDR3 is TGTGCCAGCAGTGGATGGGCGGGAGTGGGAAATGAGCAGTTCTTC. Protein: CASSGWAGVGNEQFF.

V usage is TRBV9 and J usage is TRBJ1-1, with 9 bases lining up with TRBD1. With 2 bases clipped from V and 11 bases from J, the junction kept 13 bases outside the gene matches. Germline CDR1 is SGDLS and CDR2 is YYNGEE. The CDR3 is made up of 15 amino acids. Written as DNA, the CDR3 is TGTGCCAGCAGCGTGAGCCCTGGGACAGGGAGGGCGGCTTTCTTT. Its translation is CASSVSPGTGRAAFF. The full variable domain, rest sourced from reference TRBV9 and TRBJ1-1, is DSGVTQTPKHLITATGQRVTLRCSPRSGDLSVYWYQQSLDQGLQFLIQYYNGEERAKGNILERFSAQQFPDLHSELNLSSLELGDSALYFCASSVSPGTGRAAFFGQGTRLTVV.

The rearrangement joins TRBV27 to TRBJ2-1; tentatively, D is TRBD2 (5 bases). V was clipped by 5 bases and J by 4 bases, with 12 bases between them. The V gene's germline CDR1 is MNHEY and CDR2 SMNVEV (reference sequence). The length of the CDR3 is 14 residues. The CDR3 is CASSHRDEYNEQFF. The CDR3 DNA reads TGTGCCAGCAGTCACCGGGATGAATACAATGAGCAGTTCTTC.

The chain uses TRBV2 and TRBJ2-3; D is unresolved. CDR3 size: 15 residues. The V end lost 1 base, the J end lost 7 bases, and 15 bases lay between the germline ends. From germline, CDR1 is SNHLY and CDR2 FYNNEI. The DNA of the CDR3 is TGTGCCAGCAGTGAAGTTTTGGGCGTCTGGTATACGCAGTATTTT. It encodes CASSEVLGVWYTQYF.

The genes are TRBV2 and TRBJ1-2; 8 bases are a match to TRBD1. Germline trimming cut 4 bases from V and 6 bases from J; bases unmatched to any gene: 7. Germline values: CDR1 SNHLY, CDR2 FYNNEI. The CDR3 is made up of 14 amino acids. CDR3 DNA sequence: TGTGCCAGCAGTGTCCAACGACAGGGGAATGGCTACACCTTC. Amino acid sequence: CASSVQRQGNGYTF.

This clone has more than one count but fewer than ten. V is TRBV6-1 and J is TRBJ2-2, with TRBD1 matching 8 bases. The J segment lost 4 bases and the V segment lost 1 base, leaving 2 bases of the junction unmatched. Germline loops: CDR1 MNHNS, CDR2 SASEGT. This CDR3 is 15 amino acids long. The CDR3 DNA follows: TGTGCCAGCAGTGAAGGGACAGGGAGCACCGGGGAGCTGTTTTTT. Translating gives CASSEGTGSTGELFF.

The rearrangement links TRBV7-9 to TRBJ2-7; the D gene is possibly TRBD1 (6 bases). The CDR3 contains 15 residues. Between the trimmed V and J ends, which lost 2 bases and 2 bases, there was a span of 13 bases. CDR1 is SEHNR, CDR2 FQNEAQ, per germline (reference sequence). CDR3 sequence: CASSLYVQGTYEQYF. The CDR3 DNA follows: TGTGCCAGCAGCTTATATGTCCAGGGGACCTACGAGCAGTACTTC.

The chain is built from TRBV5-4 and TRBJ2-2; D gene ambiguous. V dropped 5 bases and J dropped 1 base, with 9 bases sitting between them. Germline CDR1 SGHNT, CDR2 YYREEE (reference sequence). This CDR3 has 14 amino acids. Here the CDR3 reads CASSLPGNTGELFF. In DNA, the CDR3 is TGTGCCAGCAGTCTCCCCGGGAACACCGGGGAGCTGTTTTTT.

The V call is TRBV6-5, the J call TRBJ2-5; perhaps TRBD2 as D (7 bases). From germline, CDR1 is MNHEY and CDR2 SVGAGI. V lost 0 bases and J 4 bases, leaving 15 bases between the germline ends. CDR3 size: 16 residues. The CDR3 bases are TGTGCCAGCAGTTACTCGGGAGGGGGAATTCGAGAGACCCAGTACTTC. It encodes CASSYSGGGIRETQYF.

The chain links TRBV24-1 to TRBJ1-3, with 8 bases lining up with TRBD1. Per the germline V gene, CDR1 is KGHDR and CDR2 is SFDVKD. With 9 bases clipped from V and 0 bases from J, the junction kept 9 bases outside the gene matches. The CDR3 is made up of 16 amino acids. In nucleotides, the CDR3 is TGTGCCACCCGGATGGGGACAGGCCCCTCTGGAAACACCATATATTTT. Protein: CATRMGTGPSGNTIYF.

This clone was seen a few times. V and J are TRBV6-1 and TRBJ1-6; no reliable D call. V lost 3 bases, J lost 1 base, and 13 bases lay in between. Germline V CDR1 and CDR2: MNHNS, SASEGT. This CDR3 comprises 17 residues. Here the CDR3 reads CASSEDPGGSYNSPLHF. The CDR3, as DNA: TGTGCCAGCAGTGAGGACCCGGGAGGGTCCTATAATTCACCCCTCCACTTT.

In its sample, this clone was seen once. The chain carries TRBV18 and TRBJ1-5; D is possibly TRBD1 (5 bases). Germline assignment: CDR1 KGHSH and CDR2 LQKENI. The germline V and J ends were trimmed by 2 bases and 5 bases, with 13 bases remaining between them. CDR3 length equals 15 residues. CDR3 in amino acids: CASSPNQGFDQPQHF. The DNA for the CDR3 is TGTGCCAGCTCACCAAATCAGGGCTTTGATCAGCCCCAGCATTTT.

The genes are TRBV2 and TRBJ1-2, with 8 bases lining up with TRBD1. The CDR3 loop spans 12 amino acids. J was trimmed by 4 bases and V by 9 bases; bases with no gene match: 4. The germline CDR1 and CDR2 sequences are SNHLY and FYNNEI. In DNA form, the CDR3 reads TGTGCCAGTAGACAGGGGAGCTATGGCTACACCTTC. This codes for CASRQGSYGYTF.

The chain joins TRBV28 to TRBJ1-5; 7 bases map to TRBD1. The CDR3 is made up of 16 amino acids. Germline CDR1 MDHEN, CDR2 SYDVKM. V lost 4 bases, J lost 0 bases, and 6 bases stayed unmatched. This CDR3 reads CASSSPGQFSNQPQHF. In DNA form, the CDR3 reads TGTGCCAGCAGTTCCCCGGGACAGTTTAGCAATCAGCCCCAGCATTTT.

This clone was recorded once. This chain joins TRBV4-1 and TRBJ1-2; a weak D match, TRBD1 (5 bases). The germline V and J ends were trimmed by 4 bases and 3 bases, with 12 bases remaining between them. The CDR3 sequence is 14 residues long. Germline assignment: CDR1 MGHRA and CDR2 YSYEKL. The CDR3 DNA reads as TGCGCCAGCAGCCCAGACAGAGGGTACTATGGCTACACCTTC. The encoded protein is CASSPDRGYYGYTF.

The J gene is TRBJ1-1, the V gene TRBV6-5; the match to TRBD1 covers 8 bases. V lost 6 bases, J lost 6 bases, and 9 bases stayed unmatched. Per the germline V gene, CDR1 is MNHEY and CDR2 is SVGAGI. This CDR3 has 14 residues. CDR3 in DNA: TGTGCCAGCAGGGTACAGGGGGGCACGGCTGAAGCTTTCTTT. It is translated as CASRVQGGTAEAFF.

The V gene is TRBV18, the J gene TRBJ2-7; perhaps TRBD1 as D (5 bases). The CDR3 length is 15 residues. V was cut by 4 bases and J by 2 bases, with 15 bases left in between. Germline lookup yields CDR1 KGHSH and CDR2 LQKENI. The CDR3 nucleotides are TGTGCCAGCTCACAAAGTGGAGTAGGGGCCTACGAGCAGTACTTC. This gives the protein CASSQSGVGAYEQYF.

In regard to this clone: Different DNA sequences within this sample yield the same CDR3. This chain uses TRBV5-1 with TRBJ1-2; 9 bases line up with TRBD1. Germline V CDR1 and CDR2: SGHRS, YFSETQ. This CDR3 comprises 13 residues. V lost 0 bases to trimming and J lost 8 bases; unmatched junction nucleotides: 2. The chain's CDR3 is CASSLGQGEGYTF. DNA of the CDR3: TGCGCCAGCAGCTTGGGACAGGGGGAAGGCTACACCTTC.

The chain has TRBV24-1 and TRBJ2-2; 10 nucleotides match TRBD1. J lost 5 bases, V lost 4 bases, and 6 bases had no gene match. The CDR3 spans 16 residues. Per germline, CDR1 KGHDR and CDR2 SFDVKD. The CDR3 coding sequence is TGTGCCACCAGTGAAACTCGGACAGGGGGTACCGGGGAGCTGTTTTTT. Protein sequence: CATSETRTGGTGELFF.

The rearrangement links TRBV3-1 (or the pseudogene TRBV3-2) to TRBJ2-7; D is perhaps TRBD1 (6 bases). This CDR3 spans 13 amino acids. V was pared by 6 bases and J by 4 bases, with 13 bases between. Per germline, CDR1 LGHDT and CDR2 YNNKEL (reference sequence). As DNA, the CDR3 is TGTGCCAGCAGGCCAGGGGTATCTTACGAGCAGTACTTC. Translation gives CASRPGVSYEQYF.

This clone was counted only a few times. V gene TRBV2 combines with J gene TRBJ1-4; possible D gene TRBD1, 6 bases. Germline assignment: CDR1 SNHLY and CDR2 FYNNEI. The CDR3 is 13 amino acids. V lost 7 bases and J lost 14, with 20 bases in between. The CDR3 loop is CASIENGGQRLFF. CDR3 coding DNA: TGTGCCAGCATCGAAAACGGGGGGCAGCGGCTGTTTTTT.

V usage is TRBV3-1 (or the pseudogene TRBV3-2) and J usage is TRBJ1-1, with 7 bases matching TRBD1. The CDR3 is made up of 15 amino acids. The germline gives CDR1 LGHDT, CDR2 YNNKEL (reference sequence). Trimming cost V 4 bases and J 0 bases; bases outside gene matches: 5. The CDR3 loop reads CASSPYGQVNTEAFF. As DNA, the CDR3 is TGTGCCAGCAGCCCATACGGACAGGTGAACACTGAAGCTTTCTTT.

This chain links TRBV27 with TRBJ1-2, with 9 positions matching TRBD1. Germline CDR1 is MNHEY and CDR2 is SMNVEV (reference sequence). The CDR3 sequence is 13 residues long. Trimming removed 4 bases from V and 7 bases from J; junction bases left unmatched: 4. CDR3 nucleotide sequence: TGTGCCAGCAGTTGGGACAGGGTGGGTGGCTACACCTTC. Protein product: CASSWDRVGGYTF.

The rearrangement links TRBV5-1 to TRBJ1-2, with 10 positions matching TRBD1. This CDR3 is 15 amino acids long. J was trimmed by 8 bases and V by 5 bases; bases with no gene match: 12. Germline CDR1 SGHRS, CDR2 YFSETQ. The CDR3 nucleotides read TGCGCCAGCAGTCATTCCGGGACAGGGGAATCCGGCTACACCTTC. Translated: CASSHSGTGESGYTF.

The chain recombines TRBV10-3 with TRBJ1-1, with TRBD1 identical over 8 bases. V dropped 10 bases and J dropped 5; count of bases not matched to a gene: 6. The CDR3 extends over 12 amino acids. Germline V lookup: CDR1 ENHRY, CDR2 SYGVKD. The CDR3 bases are TGTGCCACAGGACAGGGTGGAACTGAAGCTTTCTTT. It codes for CATGQGGTEAFF.

Here the CDR3 reads CAISGTGGLGYTF. The CDR3 DNA reads TGTGCCATCAGTGGGACAGGGGGACTAGGCTACACCTTC. This chain uses TRBV10-3 with TRBJ1-2; 10 positions match TRBD1. The CDR3 length is 13 residues. The ends lost 4 bases at V and 8 bases at J; junction bases unmatched: 4. Germline values: CDR1 ENHRY, CDR2 SYGVKD.

A single count supports this clone. V gene TRBV6-5 combines with J gene TRBJ1-4, with D hard to call. The V and J ends lost 7 bases and 0 bases respectively, with 9 bases between them. The CDR3 contains 14 residues. Germline lookup yields CDR1 MNHEY and CDR2 SVGAGI. The CDR3 loop reads CASTRDATNEKLFF. CDR3 DNA sequence: TGTGCCAGCACACGGGATGCAACTAATGAAAAACTGTTTTTT.